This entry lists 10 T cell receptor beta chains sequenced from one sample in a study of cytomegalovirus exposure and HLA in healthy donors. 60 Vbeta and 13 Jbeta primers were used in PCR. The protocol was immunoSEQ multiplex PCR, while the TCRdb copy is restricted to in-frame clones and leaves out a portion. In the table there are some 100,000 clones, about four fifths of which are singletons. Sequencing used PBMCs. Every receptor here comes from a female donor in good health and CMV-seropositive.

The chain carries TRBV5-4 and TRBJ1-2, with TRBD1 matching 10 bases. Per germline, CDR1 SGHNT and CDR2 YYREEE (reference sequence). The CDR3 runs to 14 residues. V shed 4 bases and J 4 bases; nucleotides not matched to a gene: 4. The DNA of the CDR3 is TGTGCCAGCAGCCCGGGACAGGGGATCTATGGCTACACCTTC. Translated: CASSPGQGIYGYTF.

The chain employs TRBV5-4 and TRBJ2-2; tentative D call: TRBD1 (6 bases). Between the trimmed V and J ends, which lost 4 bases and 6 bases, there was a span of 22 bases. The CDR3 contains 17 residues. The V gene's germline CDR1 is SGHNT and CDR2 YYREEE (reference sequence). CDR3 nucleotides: TGTGCCAGCAGCCCTGGGGACACGACCTCGCTTCCCGGGGAGCTGTTTTTT. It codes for CASSPGDTTSLPGELFF.

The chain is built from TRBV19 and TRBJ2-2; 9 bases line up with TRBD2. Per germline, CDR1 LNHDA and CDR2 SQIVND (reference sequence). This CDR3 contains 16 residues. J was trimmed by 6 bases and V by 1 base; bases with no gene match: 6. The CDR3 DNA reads TGTGCCAGTAGTATAGTTGCGGGGGGGCCTCCCGGGGAGCTGTTTTTT. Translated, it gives CASSIVAGGPPGELFF.

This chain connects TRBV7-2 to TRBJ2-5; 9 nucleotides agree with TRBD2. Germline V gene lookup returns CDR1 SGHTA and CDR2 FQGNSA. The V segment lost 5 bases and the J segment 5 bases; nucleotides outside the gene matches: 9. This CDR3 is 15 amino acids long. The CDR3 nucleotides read TGTGCCAGCAGCCCACAGCGGCGGGAGGGGGAGACCCAGTACTTC. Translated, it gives CASSPQRREGETQYF.

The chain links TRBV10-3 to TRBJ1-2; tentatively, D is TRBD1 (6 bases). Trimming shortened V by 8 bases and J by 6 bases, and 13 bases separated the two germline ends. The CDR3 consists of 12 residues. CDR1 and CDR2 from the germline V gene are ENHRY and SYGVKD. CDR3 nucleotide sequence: TGTGCCATCGCCGACAGGTCCGATGGCTACACCTTC. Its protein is CAIADRSDGYTF.

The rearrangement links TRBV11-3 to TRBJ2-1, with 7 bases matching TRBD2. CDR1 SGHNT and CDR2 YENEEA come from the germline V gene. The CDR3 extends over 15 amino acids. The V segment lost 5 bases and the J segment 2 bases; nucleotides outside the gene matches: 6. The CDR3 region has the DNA TGTGCCAGCAGCCAGGCCGGGAGGCCCTACAATGAGCAGTTCTTC. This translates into CASSQAGRPYNEQFF.

The CDR3 sequence: CASSLRLAGGPGGTDTQYF. The DNA for the CDR3 is TGTGCCAGCAGTTTACGGCTAGCGGGAGGGCCGGGGGGCACAGATACGCAGTATTTT. V is TRBV27 and J is TRBJ2-3, with 12 bases fitting TRBD2. The germline V gene encodes CDR1 MNHEY and CDR2 SMNVEV (reference sequence). The CDR3 is 19 residues long. Unmatched junction bases numbered 10, after V lost 2 bases and J lost 1 base.

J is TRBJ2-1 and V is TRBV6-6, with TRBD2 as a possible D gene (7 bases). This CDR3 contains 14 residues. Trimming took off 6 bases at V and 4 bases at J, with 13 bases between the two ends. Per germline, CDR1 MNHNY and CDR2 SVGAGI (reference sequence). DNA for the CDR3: TGTGCCAGCAGGGGGCGGGGGCCTTACAATGAGCAGTTCTTC. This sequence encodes CASRGRGPYNEQFF.

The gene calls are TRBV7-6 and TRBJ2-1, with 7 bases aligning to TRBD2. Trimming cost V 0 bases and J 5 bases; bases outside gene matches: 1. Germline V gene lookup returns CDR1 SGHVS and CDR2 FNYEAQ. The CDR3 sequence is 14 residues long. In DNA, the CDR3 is TGTGCCAGCAGCTTAGCCGGGAGGAACAATGAGCAGTTCTTC. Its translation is CASSLAGRNNEQFF. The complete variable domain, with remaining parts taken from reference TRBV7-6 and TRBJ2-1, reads GAGVSQSPRYKVTKRGQDVALRCDPISGHVSLYWYRQALGQGPEFLTYFNYEAQQDKSGLPNDRFSAERPEGSISTLTIQRTEQRDSAMYRCASSLAGRNNEQFFGPGTRLTVL.

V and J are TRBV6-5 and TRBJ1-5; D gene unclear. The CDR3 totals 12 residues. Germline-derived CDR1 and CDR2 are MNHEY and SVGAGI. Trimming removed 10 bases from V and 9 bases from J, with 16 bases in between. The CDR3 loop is CATRSGEGPQHF. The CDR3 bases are TGTGCCACCAGGTCCGGAGAGGGGCCCCAGCATTTT.